This is a list of T cell receptor beta chains from one sample in a study of T-cell reconstitution after alpha-beta-depleted transplantation in children. MiXCR, run by TCRdb on the PCR reads, gives a single entry per CDR3 protein. The sample lists about 580,000 distinct CDR3 sequences, 27% occurring once. The sample in question was PBMCs, obtained before TCRalphabeta/CD19-depleted stem cell transplant. The receptors come from a boy under three years old with Wiskott-Aldrich syndrome, due to receive a stem cell transplant. Both conserved end residues are part of each CDR3.

j_call	v_call	cdr3_aa
TRBJ2-2	TRBV3-1	CATGRTDTGELFF
TRBJ2-7	TRBV5-1	CASSHESGGQYF
TRBJ1-6	TRBV7-2	CASSLGRVSNSPLHF
TRBJ2-7	TRBV5-1	CASSSVGSFYEQYF
TRBJ2-1	TRBV28	CASISRHNEQFF
TRBJ2-7	TRBV27	CASSLDRVRPTYEQYF
TRBJ2-3	TRBV5-1	CASSPAEFRTDTQYF
TRBJ2-7	TRBV19	CASSVDRGGRNEQYF
TRBJ2-3	TRBV20-1	CSAGAVLGGDTQYF
TRBJ2-1	TRBV5-1	CASSLAGGRFNEQFF
TRBJ2-3	TRBV20-1	CSARSGLAATDTQYF
TRBJ2-5	TRBV5-1	CASSLWDSLQETQYF
TRBJ2-5	TRBV5-1	CASSRITGLAGETQYF
TRBJ2-1	TRBV5-1	CASSLTSGTRNEQFF
TRBJ2-1	TRBV11-2	CASSSSLTSGRSTEQFF
TRBJ2-1	TRBV3-1	CASSRQAGGLLGNEQFF
TRBJ2-7	TRBV20-1	CSARIGGQRTYEQYF
TRBJ2-7	TRBV6-1	CASSGRDRGHYEQYF
TRBJ2-1	TRBV10-2	CASSDNWGGDEQFF
TRBJ2-7	TRBV7-9	CASSSTDRVIYEQYF
TRBJ1-5	TRBV7-2	CASSAGPQTGYQHF
TRBJ2-1	TRBV12-3/TRBV12-4	CASSLSRTSGYNEQFF
TRBJ2-3	TRBV10-3	CAISTGTDTQYF
TRBJ2-7	TRBV5-1	CASSFFTSGKDRYF
TRBJ2-1	TRBV27	CASSRTSGRADEQFF
TRBJ2-7	TRBV11-3	CASSFMGAYEQYF
TRBJ2-1	TRBV6-4	CASSEERTRVNEQFF